Below are 10 T cell receptor beta chains sequenced from a single sample in a study of cytomegalovirus exposure and HLA in healthy donors. The protocol was immunoSEQ multiplex PCR, while the TCRdb copy is restricted to in-frame clones and leaves out a portion. The table includes about 73,000 clones, roughly 96% detected once. The sample comprised PBMCs. The source is a man aged 18 to 30 in good health and CMV-seronegative.

The chain couples TRBV6-1 to TRBJ2-5, with D maybe TRBD1 (6 bases). V lost 0 bases, J lost 1 base, and 12 bases lay in between. The CDR3 is 16 residues long. CDR1 is MNHNS, CDR2 SASEGT, per germline. The DNA of the CDR3 is TGTGCCAGCAGTGAAGCGGGACACCTCACCCAAGAGACCCAGTACTTC. Its translation is CASSEAGHLTQETQYF.

V and J are TRBV7-8 and TRBJ2-7; maybe TRBD1 (6 bases). Trimming removed 8 bases from V and 3 bases from J, with 14 bases in between. This CDR3 is 13 amino acids long. Germline CDR1 SGHVS, CDR2 FQNEAQ. The CDR3 spells CASSRTENYEQYF. The CDR3 DNA reads TGTGCCAGCTCACGGACAGAGAACTACGAGCAGTACTTC.

The chain has TRBV9 and TRBJ1-2; the match to TRBD1 covers 7 bases. The CDR3 runs 15 residues. Germline CDR1 reads SGDLS; CDR2 reads YYNGEE. The V and J ends lost 0 bases and 3 bases, in that order; junction bases with no gene match: 5. The CDR3 nucleotides read TGTGCCAGCAGCGTAGGAACAGGGGATTACTATGGCTACACCTTC. This encodes CASSVGTGDYYGYTF.

J is TRBJ1-1 and V is TRBV9; perhaps TRBD1 as D (6 bases). This CDR3 has 14 amino acids. V was pared by 4 bases and J by 1 base, with 11 bases between. Germline V gene sequence: CDR1 SGDLS, CDR2 YYNGEE. CDR3 nucleotides: TGTGCCAGCAGCCTCGGGGGGCCGAACACTGAAGCTTTCTTT. Residues: CASSLGGPNTEAFF. Drawing the rest from reference TRBV9 and TRBJ1-1, the complete variable domain is DSGVTQTPKHLITATGQRVTLRCSPRSGDLSVYWYQQSLDQGLQFLIQYYNGEERAKGNILERFSAQQFPDLHSELNLSSLELGDSALYFCASSLGGPNTEAFFGQGTRLTVV.

In DNA form, the CDR3 reads TGCGCCAGCACCCCTAGTGCTAGCGGTGATTACGAGCAGTACTTC. Protein product: CASTPSASGDYEQYF. The chain couples TRBV10-2 to TRBJ2-7; 7 bases agree with TRBD2. This CDR3 region has 15 residues. The V segment lost 7 bases and the J segment 4 bases; nucleotides outside the gene matches: 13. The V gene's germline CDR1 is WSHSY and CDR2 SAAADI.

This chain links TRBV7-2 with TRBJ1-2; D remains ambiguous. Trimming shortened V by 5 bases and J by 3 bases, and 13 bases separated the two germline ends. This CDR3 contains 14 residues. The germline CDR1 and CDR2 sequences are SGHTA and FQGNSA. The CDR3 DNA is TGTGCCAGCAGCCCCCAGACATTTGACTATGGCTACACCTTC. Protein: CASSPQTFDYGYTF.

The chain recombines TRBV7-3 with TRBJ2-1, with 8 nucleotides matching TRBD2. The CDR3 runs 14 residues. V trimming: 3 bases; J trimming: 6 bases; junction bases outside the gene matches: 4. Germline-derived CDR1 and CDR2 are SGHTA and FQGTGA. CDR3 residues: CASSLAGGTNEQFF. The CDR3 nucleotides are TGTGCCAGCAGCTTGGCGGGGGGAACCAATGAGCAGTTCTTC.

The chain couples TRBV10-3 to TRBJ1-5; D not resolved. Trimming cost V 5 bases and J 6 bases, with 14 bases left between them. Germline V gene data show CDR1 as ENHRY and CDR2 as SYGVKD. This CDR3 comprises 14 residues. The DNA of the CDR3 is TGTGCCATCAGTTATGGAGACGGCGCTCAGCCCCAGCATTTT. Its translation: CAISYGDGAQPQHF.

This clone was seen a single time. CDR3 loop: CASSFFSGGLGEQFF. CDR3 DNA sequence: TGTGCCAGCAGCTTTTTTAGCGGGGGGTTAGGTGAGCAGTTCTTC. The gene calls are TRBV5-6 and TRBJ2-1; 10 bases are shared with TRBD2. CDR3 size: 15 residues. The germline gives CDR1 SGHDT, CDR2 YYEEEE. V lost 2 bases, J lost 9 bases, and 8 bases stayed unmatched.

This CDR3 reads CASGPGRARNQPQHF. CDR3 in DNA: TGTGCCAGCGGGCCGGGGAGGGCTCGCAATCAGCCCCAGCATTTT. The chain has TRBV7-8 and TRBJ1-5; no clear D. The length of the CDR3 is 15 residues. CDR1 and CDR2 (germline): SGHVS, FQNEAQ. Trimming removed 8 bases from V and 2 bases from J, with 16 bases in between.